A single sample is the source of the 17 T cell receptor beta chains below, sequenced in a study of naive and memory T cell subsets. An equimolar mix of two oligonucleotides served as the beta constant-region primer for TRBC1 and TRBC2. MiXCR was run by TCRdb on the UMI-ligation and nested PCR reads, yielding one entry per CDR3 protein. The repertoire holds around 160,000 distinct CDR3 sequences, over 15% seen once, with 0.14% to 0.15% in the top ten. Sequenced: naive CD4+ T cells from blood. These receptors came from a human donor in good health.

This clonotype appeared many times. CDR3 loop: CSAGQGSNTGELFF. Here the CDR3 DNA reads TGCAGTGCCGGACAGGGGTCGAACACCGGGGAGCTGTTTTTT. The rearrangement links TRBV20-1 to TRBJ2-2, with 9 bases matching TRBD1. CDR1 and CDR2 (germline): DFQATT, SNEGSKA (reference sequence). J lost 0 bases, V lost 6 bases, and 2 bases had no gene match. CDR3 size: 14 residues.

This clonotype occurred a few times. This chain connects TRBV12-3 or TRBV12-4 to TRBJ2-7; 9 bases map to TRBD2. The CDR3 is 16 amino acids. V dropped 3 bases and J dropped 1; count of bases not matched to a gene: 7. This chain's CDR3 is CASSLSVAGVSYEQYF. The CDR3, as DNA: TGTGCCAGCAGTTTGTCGGTAGCGGGAGTGTCCTACGAGCAGTACTTC.

In this sample, this clonotype turned up a few times. CDR3 loop: CASSELAVNTGELFF. In DNA form, the CDR3 reads TGTGCCAGCAGTGAATTGGCAGTGAACACCGGGGAGCTGTTTTTT. The chain employs TRBV2 and TRBJ2-2; no clear D gene. The length of the CDR3 is 15 residues. CDR1 and CDR2 (germline): SNHLY, FYNNEI. Trimming removed 2 bases at V and 1 base at J, with 8 bases between.

There are many counts of this clonotype. Here the CDR3 reads CASSLWGTSVQFF. DNA of the CDR3: TGTGCCAGCAGTTTATGGGGGACTAGCGTACAGTTCTTC. The rearrangement joins TRBV28 to TRBJ2-1; 10 bases map to TRBD2. V gave up 0 bases and J gave up 13 bases; unmatched junction bases: 3. The CDR3 runs 13 residues. The germline V gene encodes CDR1 MDHEN and CDR2 SYDVKM.

V and J are TRBV12-3 or TRBV12-4 and TRBJ2-7; TRBD1 aligns across 8 bases. J gave up 4 bases and V 6 bases, and 8 bases lay outside the gene matches. CDR3 length equals 14 residues. The CDR3 here is CASSPRGRWYEQYF. CDR3 sequence (DNA): TGTGCCAGCAGCCCCAGGGGGCGGTGGTACGAGCAGTACTTC.

In its sample, this clonotype was seen a few times. The chain has TRBV7-8 and TRBJ2-7; tentative D call: TRBD2 (5 bases). Germline loops: CDR1 SGHVS, CDR2 FQNEAQ. The CDR3 loop spans 15 amino acids. V was pared by 1 base and J by 7 bases, with 17 bases between. The CDR3 region is CASSLVRSRGREQYF. DNA for the CDR3: TGTGCCAGCAGCTTAGTTCGCTCCCGGGGAAGGGAGCAGTACTTC.

This sequence joins TRBV27 and TRBJ2-1; TRBD1 aligns across 7 bases. The CDR3 contains 15 residues. J lost 0 bases, V lost 7 bases, and 6 bases had no gene match. CDR1 and CDR2 (germline): MNHEY, SMNVEV (reference sequence). The CDR3: CASNKGDSSYNEQFF. The CDR3 nucleotides are TGTGCCAGCAATAAAGGGGACAGCTCCTACAATGAGCAGTTCTTC.

Ten or more counts support this clonotype. The gene calls are TRBV27 and TRBJ1-1; 10 bases agree with TRBD1. CDR1 is MNHEY, CDR2 SMNVEV, per germline (reference sequence). V lost 6 bases and J lost 12; bases outside the gene matches: 13. The CDR3 totals 14 residues. The CDR3 region has the DNA TGTGCCAGCAGCCAACTAGACAGGGGGCATGAGACTTTCTTT. This sequence encodes CASSQLDRGHETFF.

The J gene is TRBJ2-3, the V gene TRBV3-1, with a possible D match to TRBD2 (5 bases). The CDR3 spans 15 residues. Trimming removed 0 bases at V and 4 bases at J, with 11 bases between. CDR1 is LGHDT, CDR2 YNNKEL, per germline (reference sequence). As DNA, the CDR3 is TGTGCCAGCAGCCAAGAGAGGACTTACTCAGATACGCAGTATTTT. Amino acids: CASSQERTYSDTQYF.

This clonotype has a handful of counts. V is TRBV10-1 and J is TRBJ1-1; 10 bases fit TRBD1. After removal of 5 bases from V and 5 bases from J, the junction contained 8 bases not matched to a gene. From germline, CDR1 is WNHNN and CDR2 SYGVQD (reference sequence). The CDR3 runs to 15 residues. DNA for the CDR3: TGCGCCAGCAGTCCAGGGGACAGGGGTGGAACTGAAGCTTTCTTT. Translating it yields CASSPGDRGGTEAFF.

This clonotype was seen only a few times. The CDR3 region has the DNA TGCGCCAGCAGTACCGGGACAGGGAATCAGCCCCAGCATTTT. Protein product: CASSTGTGNQPQHF. This rearrangement joins TRBV10-2 to TRBJ1-5; 9 bases map to TRBD1. The CDR3 consists of 14 residues. The germline gives CDR1 WSHSY, CDR2 SAAADI. J lost 4 bases, V lost 5 bases, and 3 bases had no gene match.

This clonotype showed up many times. In DNA, the CDR3 is TGCAGTGCCACAGAAACAGGGTCTCAGCCCCAGCATTTT. Protein product: CSATETGSQPQHF. The rearrangement joins TRBV20-1 to TRBJ1-5; TRBD1 is a possible D gene (6 bases). V shed 6 bases and J shed 6 bases, with 15 bases lying between them. The germline CDR1 and CDR2 sequences are DFQATT and SNEGSKA (reference sequence). The CDR3 loop spans 13 amino acids.

This clonotype was counted at least ten times. This chain links TRBV20-1 with TRBJ2-7; perhaps TRBD1 as D (5 bases). Trimming shortened V by 6 bases and J by 1 base, and 10 bases separated the two germline ends. The CDR3 runs to 12 residues. The germline V gene has CDR1 DFQATT and CDR2 SNEGSKA (reference sequence). The CDR3 sequence is CSAMTVSYEQYF. The CDR3 coding sequence is TGCAGTGCAATGACAGTATCCTACGAGCAGTACTTC.

The J gene is TRBJ1-1, the V gene TRBV3-1; D remains ambiguous. CDR3 size: 15 residues. The germline gives CDR1 LGHDT, CDR2 YNNKEL (reference sequence). Trimming left V 4 bases short and J 1 base short, with 13 bases between. Here the CDR3 reads CASSPSQKSNTEAFF. For the CDR3, the DNA is TGTGCCAGCAGCCCATCGCAGAAATCGAACACTGAAGCTTTCTTT.

This clonotype appeared a few times. V is TRBV5-1 and J is TRBJ2-5; 8 bases match TRBD2. The V segment lost 0 bases and the J segment 1 base; nucleotides outside the gene matches: 2. This CDR3 comprises 15 residues. Germline V CDR1 and CDR2: SGHRS, YFSETQ. CDR3: CASSLGLALQETQYF. For the CDR3, the DNA is TGCGCCAGCAGCTTGGGACTAGCGCTCCAAGAGACCCAGTACTTC.

This clonotype appeared a few times. This rearrangement joins TRBV12-3 or TRBV12-4 to TRBJ2-1, with 11 bases matching TRBD2. Trimming at V came to 5 bases and at J to 5 bases, leaving 11 bases not matched to a gene. This CDR3 has 17 amino acids. CDR3 protein: CASSPGRLAGPDNEQFF. CDR3 nucleotides: TGTGCCAGCAGTCCAGGGAGACTAGCGGGACCGGACAATGAGCAGTTCTTC.

This chain links TRBV5-1 with TRBJ2-3; weak D call: TRBD2 (7 bases). The germline gives CDR1 SGHRS, CDR2 YFSETQ. Trimming cost V 7 bases and J 5 bases, with 17 bases left between them. The CDR3 contains 14 residues. CDR3 protein: CASGGGIGGDTQYF. The CDR3 DNA sequence: TGCGCCAGCGGGGGGGGCATTGGAGGAGATACGCAGTATTTT.